Below, one TCR beta chain is given with its context. There are 14 residues in the CDR3. The germline V and J ends were trimmed by 0 bases and 2 bases, with 9 bases remaining between them. CDR1 and CDR2 (germline): SGHRS, YFSETQ. The PCR made use of 60 Vbeta and 13 Jbeta primers. Libraries were prepared by immunoSEQ multiplex PCR; TCRdb keeps only in-frame clonotypes and omits some of them. Here the sample spans 100,000 to 150,000 clones, around 80% being singletons. The data are from a study of cytomegalovirus exposure and HLA in healthy donors. V is TRBV5-1 and J is TRBJ2-7, with D possibly being TRBD2 (5 bases). Input material: PBMCs. The sequence was obtained from a man aged 25-40 years in good health and CMV-seropositive. CDR3 sequence reads: CASSLEAEPYEQYF. The CDR3 DNA is TGCGCCAGCAGCTTGGAAGCGGAACCCTACGAGCAGTACTTC.